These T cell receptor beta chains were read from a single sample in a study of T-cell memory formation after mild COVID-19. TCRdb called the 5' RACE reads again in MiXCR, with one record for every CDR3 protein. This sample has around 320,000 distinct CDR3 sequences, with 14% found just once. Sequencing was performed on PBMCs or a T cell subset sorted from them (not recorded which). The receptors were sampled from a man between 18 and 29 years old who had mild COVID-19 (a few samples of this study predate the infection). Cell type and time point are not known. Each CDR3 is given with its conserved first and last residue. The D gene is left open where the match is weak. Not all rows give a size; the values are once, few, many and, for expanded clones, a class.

TGTGCCAGCAGCCCCTCTGGACAGGGCTTAGATACGCAGTATTTT | CASSPSGQGLDTQYF | few | TRBV7-2 | TRBD1 | TRBJ2-3
TGCAGTGCTAGAGATCCTCCCGACTGGGGCGAGCAGTACTTC | CSARDPPDWGEQYF | - | TRBV20-1 | - | TRBJ2-7
TGTGCCAGCAGCAAAGACGGCAGCGGCGTGGGGAACGAGCAGTACTTC | CASSKDGSGVGNEQYF | - | TRBV21-1 | - | TRBJ2-7
TGTGCCAGCAGCGTAGGAGCGGGACAGGAGTCCTACGAGCAGTACTTC | CASSVGAGQESYEQYF | few | TRBV9 | - | TRBJ2-7
TGTGCCAGCAGCTTAGATCTTATGGGTGAGCAGTTCTTC | CASSLDLMGEQFF | few | TRBV11-2 | - | TRBJ2-1
TGTGCCAGCAGTTATACAGGGGCAGAGGGCTACACCTTC | CASSYTGAEGYTF | - | TRBV5-6 | TRBD1 | TRBJ1-2
TGTGCCACCGGGACAGGGCTGAGCGGGGAGCTGTTTTTT | CATGTGLSGELFF | few | TRBV15 | TRBD1 | TRBJ2-2
TGCAGCGTTGAACCGCTAGCGGGGGGGCTAGTGAATGAGCAGTTCTTC | CSVEPLAGGLVNEQFF | many | TRBV29-1 | TRBD2 | TRBJ2-1
TGTGCCTGGAGACTACGCATCCCCCCCGGACAGGCCCACTATGGCTACACCTTC | CAWRLRIPPGQAHYGYTF | few | TRBV30 | TRBD1 | TRBJ1-2
TGTGCCAGCAGCCCCTCTGGGGGGAAGTACGAGCAGTACTTC | CASSPSGGKYEQYF | - | TRBV7-2 | - | TRBJ2-7
TGCAGTGCAGGGAAGGAGGGCTACACCTTC | CSAGKEGYTF | few | TRBV20-1 | - | TRBJ1-2
TGTGCCAGCAGTGCCCCAGCGCAGGGGACAGGGGCCAACGTCCTGACTTTC | CASSAPAQGTGANVLTF | - | TRBV6-1 | - | TRBJ2-6
TGTGCCAGCTCACTTGGCCTTAGCGGAGAGACCCAGTACTTC | CASSLGLSGETQYF | - | TRBV18 | - | TRBJ2-5
TGTGCCAGCAGCTTAGCTCGTACAGATACGCAGTATTTT | CASSLARTDTQYF | many | TRBV7-2 | - | TRBJ2-3
TGTGCCAGCAGTTCCGGGACAGGGTCTATTTTCAGGGAGCTGTTTTTT | CASSSGTGSIFRELFF | - | TRBV11-1 | TRBD1 | TRBJ2-2
TGTGCCAGCAGTTTAGGAGGGCAGGGGGAAGAGACCCAGTACTTC | CASSLGGQGEETQYF | few | TRBV12-3/TRBV12-4 | TRBD1 | TRBJ2-5
TGCGCCAGCAGATTCACCCGGGGGAACTACGAGCAGTACTTC | CASRFTRGNYEQYF | - | TRBV5-1 | - | TRBJ2-7
TGTGCCAGCAGCCCCCATCCCGGGGCCACTGAAGCTTTCTTT | CASSPHPGATEAFF | - | TRBV5-6 | - | TRBJ1-1
TGTGCCAGCTCACCAAACCAGGGGGCCCAAGAGACCCAGTACTTC | CASSPNQGAQETQYF | - | TRBV18 | TRBD1 | TRBJ2-5
TGTGCCATCAGTTTCCCTCTTGACAGCTCCTACGAGCAGTACTTC | CAISFPLDSSYEQYF | few | TRBV10-3 | - | TRBJ2-7
TGTGCCAGCAGCCGTCTCATCACAGATACGCAGTATTTT | CASSRLITDTQYF | many | TRBV7-2 | - | TRBJ2-3
TGCGCCAGCAGCCCCCCCCTAGGTGCTGGGGCCAACGTCCTGACTTTC | CASSPPLGAGANVLTF | - | TRBV4-3 | - | TRBJ2-6
TGTGCCAGCAGCGCAAACGTTAATGAAAAACTGTTTTTT | CASSANVNEKLFF | - | TRBV9 | - | TRBJ1-4
TGTGCCAGCAGCCGGGACACTTTGAACACTGAAGCTTTCTTT | CASSRDTLNTEAFF | few | TRBV3-1 | - | TRBJ1-1